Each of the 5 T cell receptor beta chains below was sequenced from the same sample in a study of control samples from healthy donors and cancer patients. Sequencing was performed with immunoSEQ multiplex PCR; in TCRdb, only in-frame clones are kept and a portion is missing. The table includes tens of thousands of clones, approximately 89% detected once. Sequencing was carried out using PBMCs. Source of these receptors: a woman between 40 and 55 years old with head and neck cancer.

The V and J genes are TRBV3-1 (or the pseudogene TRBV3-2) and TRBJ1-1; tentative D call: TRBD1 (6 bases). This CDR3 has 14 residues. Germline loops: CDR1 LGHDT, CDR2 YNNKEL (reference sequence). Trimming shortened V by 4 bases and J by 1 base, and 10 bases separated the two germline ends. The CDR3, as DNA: TGTGCCAGCAGCCCCTCGGGACAGAACACTGAAGCTTTCTTT. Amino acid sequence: CASSPSGQNTEAFF.

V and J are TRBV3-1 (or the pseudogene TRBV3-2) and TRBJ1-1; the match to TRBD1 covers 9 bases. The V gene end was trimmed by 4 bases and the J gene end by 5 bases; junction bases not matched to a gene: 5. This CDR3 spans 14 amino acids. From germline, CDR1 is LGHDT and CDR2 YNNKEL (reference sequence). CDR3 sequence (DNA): TGTGCCAGCAGCCGGGGACAGGGTAGAACTGAAGCTTTCTTT. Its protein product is CASSRGQGRTEAFF.

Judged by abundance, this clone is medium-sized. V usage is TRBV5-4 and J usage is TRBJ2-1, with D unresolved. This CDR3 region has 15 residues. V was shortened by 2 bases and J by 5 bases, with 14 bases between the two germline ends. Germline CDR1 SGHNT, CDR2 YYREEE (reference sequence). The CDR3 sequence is CASSLGPVEHNEQFF. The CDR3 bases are TGTGCCAGCAGCTTAGGTCCAGTTGAGCACAATGAGCAGTTCTTC.

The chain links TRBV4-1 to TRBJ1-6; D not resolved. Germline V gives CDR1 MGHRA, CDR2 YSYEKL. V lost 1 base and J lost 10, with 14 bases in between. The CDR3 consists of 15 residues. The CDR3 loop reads CASSQVGGKASPLHF. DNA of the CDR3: TGCGCCAGCAGCCAAGTAGGAGGGAAAGCCTCACCCCTCCACTTT.

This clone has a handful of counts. CDR3: CASSSTALAGNTIYF. DNA of the CDR3: TGTGCCAGCAGCTCCACGGCCTTAGCTGGAAACACCATATATTTT. The J gene is TRBJ1-3, the V gene TRBV7-9; D is unclear. Trimming removed 4 bases from V and 2 bases from J, with 12 bases in between. Germline V CDR1 and CDR2: SEHNR, FQNEAQ (reference sequence). The CDR3 runs to 15 residues.